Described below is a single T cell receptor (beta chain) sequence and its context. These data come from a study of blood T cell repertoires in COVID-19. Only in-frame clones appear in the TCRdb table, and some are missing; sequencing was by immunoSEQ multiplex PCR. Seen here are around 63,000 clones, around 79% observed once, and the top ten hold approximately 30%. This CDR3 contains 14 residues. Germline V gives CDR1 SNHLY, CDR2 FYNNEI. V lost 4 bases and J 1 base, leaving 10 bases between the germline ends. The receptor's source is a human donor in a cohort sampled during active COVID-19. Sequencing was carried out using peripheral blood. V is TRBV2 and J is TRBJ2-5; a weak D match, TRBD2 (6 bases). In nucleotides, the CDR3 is TGTGCCAGCAGTGGGGACTCGATCCAAGAGACCCAGTACTTC. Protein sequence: CASSGDSIQETQYF. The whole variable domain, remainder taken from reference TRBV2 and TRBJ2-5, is EPEVTQTPSHQVTQMGQEVILRCVPISNHLYFYWYRQILGQKVEFLVSFYNNEISEKSEIFDDQFSVERPDGSNFTLKIRSTKLEDSAMYFCASSGDSIQETQYFGPGTRLLVL.